This TCR beta chain emerged from a study of blood T cell repertoires in COVID-19. The wider study: The United States, Italy and Spain were the sources of the acute and convalescent COVID-19 samples. Sample material is recorded as cDNA or gDNA derived from T cells, B-cell-depleted T cells, or PBMCs.

The V end lost 6 bases, the J end lost 1 base, and 13 bases lay between the germline ends. The CDR3 is 15 residues long. Germline CDR1 and CDR2: MNHEY and SVGEGT. Per the study methods: Estimates of nucleated cell counts were drawn from the amplification of reference gene primers. Generated by immunoSEQ multiplex PCR, the TCRdb table keeps only in-frame clones and is missing some. V and J calls and clone size are those listed in that table; D and trimming were worked out from the DNA. The profile shows about 130,000 clones, about 82% of them singletons. The sequenced material came from peripheral blood. The sequence derives from a human donor in a cohort sampled during active COVID-19. The gene calls are TRBV6-2 or TRBV6-3 and TRBJ1-5, with D perhaps matching TRBD1 (5 bases). The CDR3 region is CASRPQGTSNQPQHF. DNA of the CDR3: TGTGCCAGCAGACCTCAGGGTACGAGCAATCAGCCCCAGCATTTT.